A single sample gave rise to the 23 T cell receptor beta chains below, sequenced in a study of T-cell reconstitution after alpha-beta-depleted transplantation in children. TCRbeta library preparation incorporated unique molecular identifiers. TCRdb used MiXCR to reprocess the PCR reads, holding one entry per CDR3 protein. Of over 200,000 distinct CDR3 sequences in the sample, about a tenth were seen once. The material sequenced was PBMCs, taken before TCRalphabeta/CD19-depleted stem cell transplant. Receptor source: a child younger than two with acute myeloid leukemia, due to receive a stem cell transplant.

This clonotype was seen ten or more times. The chain has TRBV29-1 and TRBJ1-1; no definite D call. This CDR3 spans 13 amino acids. Trimming left V 5 bases short and J 1 base short, with 11 bases between. The germline V gene has CDR1 SQVTM and CDR2 ANQGSEA. Written as DNA, the CDR3 is TGCAGCGTTCATCGTCGAGAGAACACTGAAGCTTTCTTT. Protein sequence: CSVHRRENTEAFF.

This clonotype was recorded at least ten times. This chain links TRBV21-1 with TRBJ2-3; the table names TRBD2, a call not compared with the DNA. TRBV21-1 is shown as a pseudogene. The CDR3 loop spans 13 amino acids. This CDR3 is CASSVTMADTQYF. The CDR3 bases are TGTGCCAGCAGCGTGACTATGGCAGATACGCAGTATTTT.

This clonotype was recorded many times. V is TRBV7-2 and J is TRBJ2-2, with 13 bases identical to TRBD2. Looked up from germline, CDR1 is SGHTA and CDR2 is FQGNSA. J gave up 7 bases and V 3 bases, and 2 bases lay outside the gene matches. CDR3 size: 15 residues. The CDR3 nucleotides read TGTGCCAGCAGCTTGGGACTAGCGGGATACGGGGAGCTGTTTTTT. This encodes CASSLGLAGYGELFF.

This clonotype was seen ten or more times. V is TRBV7-9 and J is TRBJ1-1; D might be TRBD1 (6 bases). The CDR3 contains 14 residues. CDR1 is SEHNR and CDR2 is FQNEAQ in the germline V gene (reference sequence). V was shortened by 1 base and J by 4 bases, with 10 bases between the two germline ends. The CDR3 nucleotides are TGTGCCAGCAGCTTAGATGGGGGGCGCACTGAAGCTTTCTTT. It encodes CASSLDGGRTEAFF. Full variable domain (rest looked up from reference TRBV7-9 and TRBJ1-1): DTGVSQNPRHKITKRGQNVTFRCDPISEHNRLYWYRQTLGQGPEFLTYFQNEAQLEKSRLLSDRFSAERPKGSFSTLEIQRTEQGDSAMYLCASSLDGGRTEAFFGQGTRLTVV.

This clonotype was seen repeatedly, ten times or more. This chain connects TRBV5-8 to TRBJ2-1, with D possibly being TRBD2 (8 bases). The CDR3 is 16 amino acids. Per the germline V gene, CDR1 is SGHTS and CDR2 is YDEGEE. V was shortened by 4 bases and J by 7 bases, with 21 bases between the two germline ends. CDR3 amino acids: CASSPTGTAGENEQFF. CDR3 nucleotide sequence: TGTGCCAGCAGCCCTACCGGGACAGCGGGAGAGAATGAGCAGTTCTTC.

Notes on this clonotype: A much larger clone lies a single base off, so this may be a read error. The chain uses TRBV5-3 and TRBJ1-1; weak D call: TRBD1 (5 bases). TRBV5-3 is an ORF; its function is uncertain. The CDR3 runs 13 residues. Trimming stripped 4 bases from V and 1 base from J, with 8 bases between. CDR3 bases: TGTGCCAGAAGCCGACAGCCGAACACTGAAGCTTTCTTT. Translated: CARSRQPNTEAFF.

This clonotype was observed at least ten times. The chain has TRBV20-1 and TRBJ1-6; the D gene is possibly TRBD1 (5 bases). The CDR3 has 14 amino acids. V shed 1 base and J shed 6 bases, with 10 bases lying between them. CDR1 is DFQATT and CDR2 is SNEGSKA in the germline V gene (reference sequence). The CDR3 loop reads CSARGKGSNSPLHF. The CDR3 nucleotides are TGCAGTGCTAGAGGCAAGGGGAGTAATTCACCCCTCCACTTT.

There are a few counts of this clonotype. This chain joins TRBV6-1 and TRBJ1-5; D is undetermined. The CDR3 extends over 13 amino acids. With 8 bases removed from V and 8 bases from J, the gap between germline ends came to 16 bases. Germline V gives CDR1 MNHNS, CDR2 SASEGT. The CDR3 nucleotides read TGTGCCAGCGGGCAGTTGGTAGGAGAGCCCCAGCATTTT. Residues: CASGQLVGEPQHF.

The rearrangement links TRBV5-1 to TRBJ1-4; tentatively, D is TRBD1 (5 bases). Germline V gene data show CDR1 as SGHRS and CDR2 as YFSETQ. This CDR3 region has 17 residues. The V and J ends lost 0 bases and 0 bases respectively, with 12 bases between them. CDR3 bases: TGCGCCAGCAGCTTGGGGCAGGGACGGGCAACTAATGAAAAACTGTTTTTT. It specifies CASSLGQGRATNEKLFF.

This clonotype has a count of ten or more. J is TRBJ2-6 and V is TRBV12-3 or TRBV12-4, with D maybe TRBD1 (6 bases). Trimming took 2 bases from V and 2 from J, leaving 13 bases between them. The CDR3 has 17 residues. The CDR3 loop reads CASSLNQGTPGANVLTF. CDR3 coding DNA: TGTGCCAGCAGTTTAAACCAGGGGACCCCTGGGGCCAACGTCCTGACTTTC.

This clonotype was counted at least ten times. The rearrangement links TRBV24-1 to TRBJ2-5, with D perhaps matching TRBD2 (7 bases). This CDR3 region has 15 residues. The V end lost 9 bases, the J end lost 4 bases, and 20 bases lay between the germline ends. The germline V gene encodes CDR1 KGHDR and CDR2 SFDVKD. The CDR3 loop reads CATGGRRGRGETQYF. CDR3 coding DNA: TGTGCCACCGGGGGACGGCGGGGGCGGGGAGAGACCCAGTACTTC.

This clonotype appeared many times. The chain is built from TRBV5-1 and TRBJ1-6; 10 bases fit TRBD1. V shed 4 bases, J shed 9 bases, and the junction held 7 bases outside the gene matches. The CDR3 consists of 15 residues. The V gene's germline CDR1 is SGHRS and CDR2 YFSETQ. In DNA, the CDR3 is TGCGCCAGCAGCCTAACGGGACAGGGGACTTCACCCCTCCACTTT. It specifies CASSLTGQGTSPLHF.

At least ten counts were recorded for this clonotype. V gene TRBV9 combines with J gene TRBJ2-2, with a possible D match to TRBD2 (6 bases). Trimming pared 5 bases from V and 0 bases from J, leaving 11 bases between. The CDR3 consists of 15 residues. From germline, CDR1 is SGDLS and CDR2 YYNGEE. In DNA form, the CDR3 reads TGTGCCAGCAGGAGGAGGGGAACGAACACCGGGGAGCTGTTTTTT. It encodes CASRRRGTNTGELFF.

The table lists this clonotype with a count of one. This chain connects TRBV15 to TRBJ2-1; D is undetermined. With 4 bases removed from V and 8 bases from J, the gap between germline ends came to 12 bases. This CDR3 has 13 amino acids. Germline CDR1 reads LNHNV; CDR2 reads YYDKDF (reference sequence). The CDR3 DNA sequence: TGTGCCACCAGCACCCCTTTGAACGATGAGCAGTTCTTC. Translation: CATSTPLNDEQFF.

This clonotype was counted ten times or more. V is TRBV28 and J is TRBJ1-6, with D hard to call. Germline loops: CDR1 MDHEN, CDR2 SYDVKM. The CDR3 sequence is 15 residues long. V was pared by 4 bases and J by 5 bases, with 12 bases between. The CDR3 DNA reads TGTGCCAGCAGTTCTGCCGGCATAAATAATTCACCCCTCCACTTT. This translates into CASSSAGINNSPLHF.

This clonotype appeared many times. J is TRBJ2-3 and V is TRBV20-1; D may be TRBD1 or TRBD2 (5 bases each). The CDR3 contains 13 residues. V was clipped by 6 bases and J by 2 bases, with 12 bases between them. CDR1 is DFQATT and CDR2 is SNEGSKA in the germline V gene (reference sequence). CDR3 nucleotide sequence: TGCAGTGCCCCGGGACCTCCCACAGATACGCAGTATTTT. The encoded protein is CSAPGPPTDTQYF.

Ten or more counts support this clonotype. This chain links TRBV5-1 with TRBJ1-2; no firm D call. Germline lookup yields CDR1 SGHRS and CDR2 YFSETQ. Trimming removed 4 bases at V and 0 bases at J, with 7 bases between. The CDR3 covers 13 residues. CDR3 nucleotide sequence: TGCGCCAGCAGCGAACAGACTAACTATGGCTACACCTTC. Encoded protein: CASSEQTNYGYTF.

The table lists this clonotype with many counts. This chain joins TRBV5-1 and TRBJ2-1; tentatively, D is TRBD1 or TRBD2 (6 bases each). Germline V gene lookup returns CDR1 SGHRS and CDR2 YFSETQ. This CDR3 has 16 amino acids. The V end lost 1 base, the J end lost 3 bases, and 14 bases lay between the germline ends. The CDR3 region has the DNA TGCGCCAGCAGCTTGTCCCGACTAGGGGGCTACAATGAGCAGTTCTTC. Its protein product is CASSLSRLGGYNEQFF.

Ten or more counts support this clonotype. The genes are TRBV6-5 and TRBJ1-1; 8 bases map to TRBD1. The CDR3 contains 15 residues. Germline V lookup: CDR1 MNHEY, CDR2 SVGAGI. The V gene end was trimmed by 2 bases and the J gene end by 1 base; junction bases not matched to a gene: 3. The chain's CDR3 is CASSYPGQANTEAFF. The CDR3 DNA sequence: TGTGCCAGCAGTTACCCGGGACAGGCGAACACTGAAGCTTTCTTT.

There are many counts of this clonotype. The chain is built from TRBV28 and TRBJ1-3; the D is unclear. From germline, CDR1 is MDHEN and CDR2 SYDVKM. Trimming took 3 bases from V and 3 from J, leaving 9 bases between them. This CDR3 region has 14 residues. The CDR3 nucleotides read TGTGCCAGCAGTTTCTCGGTAATTGGAAACACCATATATTTT. Translation: CASSFSVIGNTIYF.

This clonotype was seen repeatedly, ten times or more. The chain joins TRBV12-3 or TRBV12-4 to TRBJ2-1; D uncertain. The CDR3 consists of 15 residues. The germline V and J ends were trimmed by 1 base and 0 bases, with 7 bases remaining between them. CDR3 residues: CASSLDTFSYNEQFF. CDR3 bases: TGTGCCAGCAGTTTAGATACCTTCTCCTACAATGAGCAGTTCTTC.

This clonotype has just a few counts. This chain links TRBV5-1 with TRBJ1-2, with D perhaps TRBD1 (5 bases). Germline V CDR1 and CDR2: SGHRS, YFSETQ. The CDR3 consists of 15 residues. The germline V and J ends were trimmed by 0 bases and 4 bases, with 13 bases remaining between them. As DNA, the CDR3 is TGCGCCAGCAGCTTGGGGGCAGGGCCGAGCTATGGCTACACCTTC. Amino acids: CASSLGAGPSYGYTF. Supplemented by reference TRBV5-1 and TRBJ1-2, the full variable domain reads KAGVTQTPRYLIKTRGQQVTLSCSPISGHRSVSWYQQTPGQGLQFLFEYFSETQRNKGNFPGRFSGRQFSNSRSEMNVSTLELGDSALYLCASSLGAGPSYGYTFGSGTRLTVV.

The chain's CDR3 is CASSLTQRGGYTF. The CDR3 DNA reads as TGTGCCAGCAGCTTGACGCAGAGAGGAGGCTACACCTTC. This chain uses TRBV5-6 with TRBJ1-2; D gene uncertain. V was trimmed by 1 base and J by 8 bases, leaving 12 bases between them. Looked up from germline, CDR1 is SGHDT and CDR2 is YYEEEE. CDR3 length: 13 residues.